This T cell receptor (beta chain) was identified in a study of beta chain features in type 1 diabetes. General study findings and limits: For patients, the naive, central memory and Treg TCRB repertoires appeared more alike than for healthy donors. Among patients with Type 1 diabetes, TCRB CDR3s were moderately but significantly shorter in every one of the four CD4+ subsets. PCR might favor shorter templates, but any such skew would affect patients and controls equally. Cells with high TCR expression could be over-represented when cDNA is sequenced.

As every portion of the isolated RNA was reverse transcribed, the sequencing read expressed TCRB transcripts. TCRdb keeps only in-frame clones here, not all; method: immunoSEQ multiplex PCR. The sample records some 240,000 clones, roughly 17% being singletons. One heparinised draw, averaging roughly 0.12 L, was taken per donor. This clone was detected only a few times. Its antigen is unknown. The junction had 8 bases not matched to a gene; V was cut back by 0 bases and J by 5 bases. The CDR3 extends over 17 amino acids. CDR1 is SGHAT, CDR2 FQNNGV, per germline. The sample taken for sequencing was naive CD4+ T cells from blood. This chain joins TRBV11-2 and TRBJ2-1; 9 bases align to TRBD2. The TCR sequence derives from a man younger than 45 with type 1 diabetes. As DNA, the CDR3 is TGTGCCAGCAGCTTAGATTTGGGGGCTAGCGGGAACAATGAGCAGTTCTTC. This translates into CASSLDLGASGNNEQFF.